This T cell receptor (beta chain) was sequenced for a study of somatic mutations in cytotoxic T cells in rheumatoid arthritis. Across the whole study: Collection of patient blood (approximately 29 ml EDTA) took place right after diagnosis, before any treatment.

Germline CDR1 reads SEHNR; CDR2 reads FQNEAQ (reference sequence). The CDR3 has 15 residues. V lost 4 bases and J lost 4, with 14 bases in between. Findings and limits, study-wide: It was in rheumatoid arthritis patients, but not in healthy controls, that CD8+ clonality increased with age.

Methods used by the authors: There were rare matches between patient CD8+ clones larger than 1% and published virus-specific TCRB sequences. Using immunoSEQ multiplex PCR, the repertoire was profiled, and TCRdb retains in-frame clones only, with some absent. The V and J calls and clone size come from that table; D and trimming were worked out from the DNA. The sample has 10,000 or so clones; 55% to 75% are singletons. As for this clone: Its target is not known.

This receptor was taken from an adult with rheumatoid arthritis. The V call is TRBV7-9, the J call TRBJ1-3, with D perhaps matching TRBD1 (6 bases). Sequencing used CD8+ T cells sorted from blood. CDR3 region: CASSYRTARGNTIYF. CDR3 bases: TGTGCCAGCAGCTATCGGACAGCTCGAGGAAACACCATATATTTT.